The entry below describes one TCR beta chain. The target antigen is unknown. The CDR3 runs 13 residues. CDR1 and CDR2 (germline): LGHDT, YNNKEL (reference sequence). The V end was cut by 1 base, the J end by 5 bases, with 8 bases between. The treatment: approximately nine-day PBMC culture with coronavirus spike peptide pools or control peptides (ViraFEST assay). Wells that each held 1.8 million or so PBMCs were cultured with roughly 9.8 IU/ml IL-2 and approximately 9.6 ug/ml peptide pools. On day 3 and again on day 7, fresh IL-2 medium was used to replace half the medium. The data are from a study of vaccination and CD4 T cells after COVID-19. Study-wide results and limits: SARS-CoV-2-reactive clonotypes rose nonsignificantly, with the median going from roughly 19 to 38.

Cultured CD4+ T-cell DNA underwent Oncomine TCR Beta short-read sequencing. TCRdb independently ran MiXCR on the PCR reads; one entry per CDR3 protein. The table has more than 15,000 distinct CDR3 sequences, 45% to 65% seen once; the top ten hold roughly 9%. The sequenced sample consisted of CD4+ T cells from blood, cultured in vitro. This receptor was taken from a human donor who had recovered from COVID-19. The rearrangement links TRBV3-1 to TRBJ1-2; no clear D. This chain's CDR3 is CASSQVDGYGYTF. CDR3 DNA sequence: TGTGCCAGCAGCCAAGTGGATGGGTATGGCTACACCTTC.